The rows below give T cell receptor beta chains drawn from one sample of a study of CXCR3-negative and CXCR3-positive naive CD8 T cells. TCRdb reworked the 5' RACE reads into one entry per CDR3 protein, no DNA. Its listing shows 48,000 or so distinct CDR3 sequences. Sequences were obtained from memory CD8+ T cells from blood. These receptor sequences come from a human donor in good health. Some clones in this sample may be carry-over from other donors' samples. CDR3s include the opening cysteine and the closing phenylalanine or tryptophan.

V	J	CDR3
TRBV3-2	TRBJ2-7	CASSQGRDEQYF
TRBV28	TRBJ2-3	CASSLLSTVHTDTQYF
TRBV11-2	TRBJ2-1	CASSSYEGLAGVYEQFF
TRBV5-6	TRBJ2-7	CASGQGIGQYF
TRBV7-9	TRBJ1-1	CASSKGDIATEAFF
TRBV7-6	TRBJ1-1	CASSLAVGTEAFF
TRBV28	TRBJ1-1	CASRSGQGENTEAFF
TRBV29-1	TRBJ2-5	CSVEASGRPQETQYF
TRBV5-4	TRBJ2-7	CASTPGTGDYEQYF
TRBV7-3	TRBJ1-1	CASSPGTRGDEAFF
TRBV28	TRBJ2-7	CASSPRTSGRFSYEQYF
TRBV29-1	TRBJ2-2	CSVEGETGDGELFF
TRBV6-5	TRBJ2-1	CASRRTGESSYNEQFF
TRBV9	TRBJ2-5	CASSVVAGTGETQYF
TRBV6-2/TRBV6-3	TRBJ1-2	CASSYSNWSEDGYTF
TRBV5-1	TRBJ1-1	CASSAVSPRTLGTEAFF
TRBV12-3/TRBV12-4	TRBJ1-1	CASSLMPRNTEAFF
TRBV20-1	TRBJ2-7	CSAPRGLRLYEQYF
TRBV6-2/TRBV6-3	TRBJ2-1	CASSYALAGRIGTYNEQFF
TRBV29-1	TRBJ2-7	CSVETLGALSEQYF
TRBV5-1	TRBJ2-7	CASSWDRVYEQYF
TRBV27	TRBJ2-1	CASALGGSSYNEQFF
TRBV7-2	TRBJ2-1	CASSSAMTSGVMVRYNEQFF
TRBV20-1	TRBJ2-1	CSATLGVNEQFF
TRBV5-5	TRBJ1-1	CASSLAFREPEAFF
TRBV29-1	TRBJ1-1	CSVLHSMNTEAFF
TRBV29-1	TRBJ2-1	CSVEVGNYNEQFF
TRBV15	TRBJ2-7	CATSRVGPTAEQYF
TRBV29-1	TRBJ1-1	CSVAPGSTEAFF
TRBV27	TRBJ1-1	CASAGTTGTEAFF
TRBV12-3/TRBV12-4	TRBJ2-5	CASSFRLAGLEETQYF
TRBV28	TRBJ2-7	CASSSVSGEQYF
TRBV14	TRBJ2-7	CASSQETGGPYEQYF
TRBV19	TRBJ2-1	CASSMRVWDEQFF
TRBV5-6	TRBJ2-7	CASSPRRRYEQYF
TRBV5-1	TRBJ2-2	CASSLKGAPTGELFF
TRBV7-2	TRBJ2-3	CASSWGDTQYF
TRBV20-1	TRBJ1-2	CSARDTAQISYGYTF
TRBV21-1	TRBJ2-7	CASSKPNSDRTRYYEQYF
TRBV4-3	TRBJ2-7	CASSQGLQDYEQYF
TRBV14	TRBJ2-5	CASSLHQETQYF
TRBV29-1	TRBJ2-7	CSVLTGGYEQYF
TRBV6-5	TRBJ2-7	CASSYSGLAGAHYEQYF
TRBV21-1	TRBJ1-4	CACSDQTYNEKLFF
TRBV29-1	TRBJ2-7	CSVDSGAYEQYF
TRBV28	TRBJ2-2	CASSFRGALAGELFF
TRBV6-2/TRBV6-3	TRBJ2-5	CASSLILYQETQYF
TRBV3-1	TRBJ2-3	CASSQDLAGLGGPTDTQYF
TRBV2	TRBJ2-3	CASNGGTTDTQYF
TRBV20-1	TRBJ1-2	CSARDLIPGGYTF
TRBV11-3	TRBJ2-7	CASSLAYGSSYEQYF
TRBV5-5	TRBJ2-2	CASSFGSSNTGELFF
TRBV18	TRBJ1-1	CASSPQDRVRGTEAFF
TRBV4-3	TRBJ2-7	CASSMLGAREQYF